Following are 16 T cell receptor beta chains from one sample sequenced in a study of T cells after posttransplantation cyclophosphamide. Only in-frame clones appear in the TCRdb table, and some are missing; sequencing was by immunoSEQ multiplex PCR. Of 20,000 or so clones in the sample, 75% to 90% are singletons; the top ten hold 7% to 8%. Treatment was busulfan-fludarabine conditioning, a marrow graft, and cyclophosphamide on days +3 and +4. The source material was PBMCs, sampled after allogeneic stem cell transplant with posttransplant cyclophosphamide. The receptors were sampled from a female patient in her thirties or forties who received an allogeneic stem cell transplant from a related donor, was CMV-positive, and had no GVHD. The graft donor may have given rise to some T cells.

V is TRBV30 and J is TRBJ2-5, with D perhaps TRBD2 (6 bases). Germline CDR1 and CDR2: GTSNPN and SVGIG (reference sequence). V lost 1 base and J lost 3, with 18 bases in between. CDR3 length: 16 residues. CDR3 sequence: CAWSAPSPGEEETQYF. The CDR3 DNA follows: TGTGCCTGGAGTGCCCCCTCGCCGGGGGAAGAAGAGACCCAGTACTTC.

The CDR3 loop is CASRTGTGEIYGYTF. The CDR3 region has the DNA TGCGCCAGCAGGACCGGGACAGGGGAAATCTATGGCTACACCTTC. V gene TRBV5-1 combines with J gene TRBJ1-2; 10 bases map to TRBD1. The V segment lost 5 bases and the J segment 4 bases; nucleotides outside the gene matches: 8. Germline V lookup: CDR1 SGHRS, CDR2 YFSETQ. The CDR3 has 15 amino acids.

The V and J genes are TRBV5-6 and TRBJ2-7; TRBD1 aligns across 11 bases. Germline V gene lookup returns CDR1 SGHDT and CDR2 YYEEEE. The CDR3 contains 18 residues. Losses at the gene ends were 4 bases for V and 4 bases for J; bases not matched to a gene: 16. The CDR3 nucleotides are TGTGCCAGCAGCCACTTCACCCGCCCTGGACAGGGGGCTTACGAGCAGTACTTC. Translated: CASSHFTRPGQGAYEQYF.

V is TRBV5-6 and J is TRBJ1-2; no clear D gene. The ends were cut back, 0 bases at V and 5 bases at J, with 11 bases in the middle. CDR1 is SGHDT and CDR2 is YYEEEE in the germline V gene. The CDR3 sequence is 14 residues long. CDR3 nucleotide sequence: TGTGCCAGCAGCTTGGCTTGGACTTATTATGGCTACACCTTC. Residues: CASSLAWTYYGYTF. Using reference TRBV5-6 and TRBJ1-2 for the parts outside the CDR3, the full variable domain is DAGVTQSPTHLIKTRGQQVTLRCSPKSGHDTVSWYQQALGQGPQFIFQYYEEEERQRGNFPDRFSGHQFPNYSSELNVNALLLGDSALYLCASSLAWTYYGYTFGSGTRLTVV.

This clone was seen a single time. V gene TRBV5-1 combines with J gene TRBJ2-1; 12 nucleotides line up with TRBD2. The CDR3 runs to 17 residues. CDR1 is SGHRS, CDR2 YFSETQ, per germline. V lost 2 bases to trimming and J lost 2 bases; unmatched junction nucleotides: 5. The DNA of the CDR3 is TGCGCCAGCAGCTTACGACTAGCGGGAGTGACCTACAATGAGCAGTTCTTC. This encodes CASSLRLAGVTYNEQFF.

This rearrangement joins TRBV6-4 to TRBJ1-5; 9 positions agree with TRBD1. The V and J ends lost 8 bases and 2 bases, in that order; junction bases with no gene match: 16. Looked up from germline, CDR1 is MRHNA and CDR2 is SNTAGT. The CDR3 spans 18 residues. The CDR3 protein is CASRRQGEERLCNQPQHF. For the CDR3, the DNA is TGTGCCAGCCGGCGACAGGGGGAGGAACGCCTCTGCAATCAGCCCCAGCATTTT.

The gene calls are TRBV5-1 and TRBJ2-5; D unresolved. The V end lost 3 bases, the J end lost 0 bases, and 3 bases lay between the germline ends. CDR1 and CDR2 from the germline V gene are SGHRS and YFSETQ. The CDR3 runs 12 residues. The CDR3 DNA reads as TGCGCCAGCAGCTCTAACCAAGAGACCCAGTACTTC. Residues: CASSSNQETQYF.

The gene calls are TRBV28 and TRBJ1-2; D gene uncertain. Germline-derived CDR1 and CDR2 are MDHEN and SYDVKM. This CDR3 region has 13 residues. V lost 6 bases to trimming and J lost 5 bases, with 13 bases between them. CDR3 in DNA: TGTGCCAGCAGCCCCGTATCACTTTATGGCTACACCTTC. Translating it yields CASSPVSLYGYTF.

This sequence joins TRBV28 and TRBJ2-7; 7 bases line up with TRBD1. V lost 1 base and J lost 7; bases outside the gene matches: 7. From germline, CDR1 is MDHEN and CDR2 SYDVKM. The CDR3 totals 14 residues. The CDR3 DNA follows: TGTGCCAGCAGTTTATACGACAGGGTGGGTGAGCAGTACTTC. The encoded protein is CASSLYDRVGEQYF.

CDR3 sequence reads: CASSLGRYTDTQYF. In nucleotides, the CDR3 is TGTGCCAGCAGCTTGGGCAGATACACAGATACGCAGTATTTT. The gene calls are TRBV5-8 and TRBJ2-3; D remains ambiguous. Germline assignment: CDR1 SGHTS and CDR2 YDEGEE. This CDR3 is built from 14 residues. With 0 bases removed from V and 2 bases from J, the gap between germline ends came to 7 bases.

The chain recombines TRBV28 with TRBJ2-2, with a tentative D call TRBD1 (6 bases). Trimming pared 3 bases from V and 5 bases from J, leaving 16 bases between. The CDR3 totals 16 residues. The germline V gene has CDR1 MDHEN and CDR2 SYDVKM. The CDR3 here is CASSFPRGVTTGELFF. As DNA, the CDR3 is TGTGCCAGCAGTTTCCCCAGGGGAGTAACAACCGGGGAGCTGTTTTTT. The full variable domain, rest sourced from reference TRBV28 and TRBJ2-2, is DVKVTQSSRYLVKRTGEKVFLECVQDMDHENMFWYRQDPGLGLRLIYFSYDVKMKEKGDIPEGYSVSREKKERFSLILESASTNQTSMYLCASSFPRGVTTGELFFGEGSRLTVL.

Only one count was recorded for this clone. The rearrangement uses TRBV7-9 and TRBJ2-2; D is undetermined. From germline, CDR1 is SEHNR and CDR2 FQNEAQ (reference sequence). V was pared by 2 bases and J by 1 base, with 11 bases between. The CDR3 consists of 16 residues. CDR3 in DNA: TGTGCCAGCAGCTTATTCGGCCGGGTGAACACCGGGGAGCTGTTTTTT. As protein: CASSLFGRVNTGELFF.

This chain connects TRBV28 to TRBJ1-2; 7 positions match TRBD1. The CDR3 loop spans 16 amino acids. Germline V CDR1 and CDR2: MDHEN, SYDVKM. V lost 6 bases, J lost 4 bases, and 14 bases stayed unmatched. CDR3: CASSSTGRGLSYGYTF. In DNA, the CDR3 is TGTGCCAGCAGCTCCACTGGTAGGGGGCTAAGCTATGGCTACACCTTC.

The rearrangement joins TRBV12-5 to TRBJ1-5; D might be TRBD1 (5 bases). Germline V gene sequence: CDR1 LGHNT, CDR2 FRNRAP. V lost 3 bases to trimming and J lost 5 bases, with 17 bases between them. The CDR3 length is 16 residues. The CDR3 region has the DNA TGTGCTAGTGGTTTACTCATCAGGGTTCCCCATCAGCCCCAGCATTTT. It yields the protein CASGLLIRVPHQPQHF.

The chain recombines TRBV5-1 with TRBJ2-7; no reliable D call. Germline V gives CDR1 SGHRS, CDR2 YFSETQ. The germline V and J ends were trimmed by 4 bases and 0 bases, with 14 bases remaining between them. The CDR3 has 15 residues. The CDR3 region is CASSPLSASSYEQYF. CDR3 nucleotides: TGCGCCAGCAGCCCCCTGAGCGCCTCCTCCTACGAGCAGTACTTC.

The chain couples TRBV5-1 to TRBJ2-1, with D unresolved. The CDR3 runs to 13 residues. From germline, CDR1 is SGHRS and CDR2 YFSETQ. The V end was cut by 4 bases, the J end by 7 bases, with 12 bases between. CDR3 residues: CASSHRPGNEQFF. CDR3 bases: TGCGCCAGCAGCCACCGACCAGGTAATGAGCAGTTCTTC.